Listed here are 6 T cell receptor beta chains from one sample, sequenced in a study of cytotoxic CD8 clonotypes in ibrutinib-treated CLL. Using immunoSEQ multiplex PCR, the repertoire was profiled, and TCRdb retains in-frame clones only, with some absent. In the table there are more than 200,000 clones, roughly 70% of which are singletons. This specimen was PBMCs, taken after 24 months of ibrutinib treatment. These TCRs come from a human donor with chronic lymphocytic leukemia.

This chain uses TRBV10-3 with TRBJ2-1, with D tentatively TRBD1 or TRBD2 (5 bases each). Germline lookup yields CDR1 ENHRY and CDR2 SYGVKD. The CDR3 has 16 residues. V lost 7 bases and J lost 1, with 17 bases in between. Here the CDR3 reads CAITSHRDPSYNEQFF. CDR3 coding DNA: TGTGCCATCACTTCCCACCGGGACCCTTCCTACAATGAGCAGTTCTTC.

The chain carries TRBV5-6 and TRBJ2-3; 16 bases line up with TRBD2. This CDR3 comprises 17 residues. The V gene end was trimmed by 4 bases and the J gene end by 5 bases; junction bases not matched to a gene: 7. Germline V CDR1 and CDR2: SGHDT, YYEEEE. CDR3 amino acids: CASSKGLAGGSGDTQYF. The DNA for the CDR3 is TGTGCCAGCAGCAAGGGACTAGCGGGAGGGTCGGGAGATACGCAGTATTTT.

The gene calls are TRBV7-6 and TRBJ2-7, with D possibly being TRBD1 (5 bases). V was cut by 2 bases and J by 1 base, with 9 bases left in between. This CDR3 has 14 residues. Looked up from germline, CDR1 is SGHVS and CDR2 is FNYEAQ. CDR3 residues: CASSLTGQSYEQYF. The DNA of the CDR3 is TGTGCCAGCAGCTTAACAGGTCAGTCCTACGAGCAGTACTTC.

J is TRBJ1-4 and V is TRBV9, with unresolved D. Germline-derived CDR1 and CDR2 are SGDLS and YYNGEE. Trimming pared 3 bases from V and 7 bases from J, leaving 19 bases between. The CDR3 loop spans 16 amino acids. The CDR3 protein is CASSGSTNRATEKLFF. The CDR3 coding sequence is TGTGCCAGCAGCGGGTCGACGAATCGGGCGACTGAAAAACTGTTTTTT.

This clone turned up a few times. The V call is TRBV6-1, the J call TRBJ2-7, with D unclear. The CDR3 has 12 amino acids. The V gene lost 4 bases and the J gene lost 0 bases, with 4 bases spanning the gap. The germline CDR1 and CDR2 sequences are MNHNS and SASEGT. CDR3 residues: CASSAYSYEQYF. DNA for the CDR3: TGTGCCAGCAGTGCATACTCCTACGAGCAGTACTTC.

The CDR3 protein is CASSSTGELFF. The CDR3 coding sequence is TGTGCCAGCTCCTCCACCGGGGAGCTGTTTTTT. The genes are TRBV9 and TRBJ2-2; no definite D call. Trimming shortened V by 7 bases and J by 4 bases, and 5 bases separated the two germline ends. The CDR3 is 11 residues long. The germline gives CDR1 SGDLS, CDR2 YYNGEE. Looking up the rest from reference TRBV9 and TRBJ2-2 gives the full variable domain: DSGVTQTPKHLITATGQRVTLRCSPRSGDLSVYWYQQSLDQGLQFLIQYYNGEERAKGNILERFSAQQFPDLHSELNLSSLELGDSALYFCASSSTGELFFGEGSRLTVL.